This T cell receptor (beta chain) was observed in a study of shared clonotypes between healthy human individuals. The study's findings and limits: Among donors, the sharing of clonotypes was expected to be influenced by sequencing depth. Memory subsets had estimated richness that was generally smaller than that of naive subsets.

Replicate PCRs for sorted subsets used approximately 190 ng DNA; this equaled around 29,000 T cell genomes. TCRdb keeps only in-frame clones here, not all; method: immunoSEQ multiplex PCR. The profile shows hundreds of thousands of clones, around 97% of them singletons. All participating donors were Caucasian adults from Nashville, Tennessee. In regard to this clone: Its specificity is not known.

Germline V gene sequence: CDR1 MNHEY, CDR2 SVGAGI. The length of the CDR3 is 11 residues. V dropped 6 bases and J dropped 4 bases, with 3 bases sitting between them. The TCR sequence derives from a woman aged 25 to 45 in good health. Material for sequencing was naive CD4+ T cells sorted from blood. Subset here: CD45RA+ positively selected. J is TRBJ1-4 and V is TRBV6-5; the D is unclear. CDR3 in amino acids: CASRGNEKLFF. CDR3 nucleotides: TGTGCCAGCAGGGGTAATGAAAAACTGTTTTTT.